These 8 T cell receptor beta chains were all obtained from the same sample, sequenced in a study of ipilimumab plus nivolumab after autologous stem cell transplantation. The table came from immunoSEQ multiplex PCR; TCRdb's copy has only in-frame clones and leaves some out. The repertoire has about 40,000 clones, 90% to 95% of them found once; the top ten carry roughly 0.9%. The sequences come from PBMCs, collected in a trial of ipilimumab plus nivolumab as post-transplant consolidation. The receptors shown here come from a male donor with multiple myeloma.

The J gene is TRBJ1-2, the V gene TRBV28, with D possibly TRBD1 on 5 matching bases. Trimming pared 1 base from V and 4 bases from J, leaving 10 bases between. CDR3 length: 14 amino acids. Germline V gene lookup returns CDR1 MDHEN and CDR2 SYDVKM. In DNA form, the CDR3 reads TGTGCCAGCAGTTTATCCCGGGGGGGCTATGGCTACACCTTC. It translates to CASSLSRGGYGYTF.

The chain joins TRBV18 to TRBJ1-6; the match to TRBD1 covers 10 bases. The CDR3 totals 18 residues. V lost 4 bases to trimming and J lost 6 bases; unmatched junction nucleotides: 12. CDR1 and CDR2 (germline): KGHSH, LQKENI. This CDR3 reads CASSLRGGQGVSNSPLHF. As DNA, the CDR3 is TGTGCCAGCTCACTTCGGGGTGGACAGGGGGTTTCTAATTCACCCCTCCACTTT.

V is TRBV9 and J is TRBJ2-3; TRBD2 might be the D (6 bases). Per germline, CDR1 SGDLS and CDR2 YYNGEE. There are 16 residues in the CDR3. V lost 0 bases to trimming and J lost 5 bases, with 16 bases between them. The CDR3 DNA reads TGTGCCAGCAGCGTAGGGAGGGACCAAAGATTAGATACGCAGTATTTT. Translation: CASSVGRDQRLDTQYF.

V is TRBV18 and J is TRBJ1-2; weak D call: TRBD1 (6 bases). V was cut by 0 bases and J by 8 bases, with 13 bases left in between. The germline V gene encodes CDR1 KGHSH and CDR2 LQKENI. The CDR3 runs to 14 residues. CDR3: CASSPPGGAEGYTF. The CDR3 DNA reads TGTGCCAGCTCACCACCGGGGGGCGCGGAAGGCTACACCTTC.

The sample holds one count of this clone. The chain couples TRBV7-3 to TRBJ2-3; D is unresolved. The CDR3 length is 12 residues. V lost 4 bases, J lost 2 bases, and 4 bases lay in between. Germline values: CDR1 SGHTA, CDR2 FQGTGA. The CDR3 spells CASSSYTDTQYF. The CDR3 nucleotides read TGTGCCAGCAGCTCCTACACAGATACGCAGTATTTT. The whole variable domain, remainder taken from reference TRBV7-3 and TRBJ2-3, is GAGVSQTPSNKVTEKGKYVELRCDPISGHTALYWYRQSLGQGPEFLIYFQGTGAADDSGLPNDRFFAVRPEGSVSTLKIQRTERGDSAVYLCASSSYTDTQYFGPGTRLTVL.

The chain employs TRBV5-4 and TRBJ1-2, with D hard to call. The germline gives CDR1 SGHNT, CDR2 YYREEE (reference sequence). V was clipped by 0 bases and J by 4 bases, with 10 bases between them. CDR3 size: 14 residues. The DNA of the CDR3 is TGTGCCAGCAGCTTGGATCCAGTCGGCTATGGCTACACCTTC. Translated: CASSLDPVGYGYTF.

J is TRBJ2-7 and V is TRBV4-1, with 9 positions matching TRBD1. The CDR3 loop spans 14 amino acids. J was trimmed by 2 bases and V by 4 bases; bases with no gene match: 3. Germline V gene lookup returns CDR1 MGHRA and CDR2 YSYEKL. This chain's CDR3 is CASSLTGGTYEQYF. CDR3 DNA: TGCGCCAGCAGCCTGACAGGGGGGACCTACGAGCAGTACTTC.

The genes are TRBV6-5 and TRBJ1-2; D gene uncertain. The ends were cut back, 2 bases at V and 4 bases at J, with 8 bases in the middle. CDR3 length: 13 residues. Germline assignment: CDR1 MNHEY and CDR2 SVGAGI. As DNA, the CDR3 is TGTGCCAGCAGTTACGACGGTTCCTATGGCTACACCTTC. It translates to CASSYDGSYGYTF.